This TCR beta chain was observed in a study of vaccination effects on CD4 cells after COVID-19. Following 10 days of culture, CD4+ T cells were isolated. Germline CDR1 and CDR2: MNHEY and SVGAGI. Trimming stripped 9 bases from V and 7 bases from J, with 18 bases between. The CDR3 consists of 13 residues. Method: immunoSEQ multiplex PCR; TCRdb's copy keeps in-frame clones and lacks some. Of approximately 30,000 clones in the sample, 65% were seen once. For this clone: Its specificity is not known.

This chain joins TRBV6-5 and TRBJ1-1, with D possibly TRBD1 on 5 matching bases. The TCR comes from a human donor who received a COVID-19 vaccine. This material consisted of CD4+ T cells from PBMCs cultured without peptide, taken before COVID-19 vaccination. The CDR3: CASRASAGVEAFF. The DNA of the CDR3 is TGTGCCAGTCGAGCATCAGCGGGGGTTGAAGCTTTCTTT.